This TCR beta chain was sequenced for a study of cytomegalovirus exposure and HLA in healthy donors (dated by TCRdb to about 2017). About the investigation overall: According to an earlier analysis of a few hundred of the donors, about 179 million T cells yielded 117 million unique TCR beta sequences and 276 Gb of sequence data. An early release that covered around 590 HLA-typed donors contained about 290 gigabases of sequencing data and 80 million or so unique TCR sequences. Among the roughly 430 genotyped donors, about 83% belonged to the genetic ancestry cluster associated with self-reported Caucasian donors. The study was designed to test whether signatures of past pathogen exposure could be identified by cataloging public T cell receptors. The study used immunosequencing to profile the T cell repertoires of more than 650 subjects and linked those repertoires to cytomegalovirus serostatus. In addition to the first cohort of 666 subjects, a separate validation cohort of about 120 different subjects was used. To predict cytomegalovirus infection status, the study brought together high-throughput TCR immunosequencing, statistical association of individual TCRs with disease status, and machine learning. A later analysis re-examined previously published TCR beta repertoires from several hundred donors and added high-resolution HLA genotyping to investigate patterns of TCR occurrence. Rather than drawing on any new phenotypic data, the later analysis identified candidate immune exposures from TCR beta sequences and the way those sequences occurred across donors. In an earlier analysis of a few hundred of the donors, high-throughput TCR beta sequencing was used to judge whether each TCR beta V gene segment behaved as functional or pseudogenic. Donor age, sex, ethnicity and CMV serostatus were compiled together with the repertoire data. A later genetic analysis took genome-wide SNP genotypes for about 55% of the roughly 700 donors and used that subset as a discovery cohort. Every repertoire in the discovery cohort had been generated on one and the same sequencing platform. Class I and class II HLA loci were covered by the typing at four-digit resolution. Typing coverage differed by locus: A, B, C, DRB1 and DQB1 were typed in about 629-630 donors, DQA1 in approximately 520, DPA1 in 600 to 610, and DPB1 in roughly 450. Four or five DR-DQ haplotypes were treated as single units for association and clustering because of strong linkage in the cohort. Among approximately 370 genotyped donors of the cohort, an average of around 250,000 unique TCR beta nucleotide sequences was sequenced per donor, of which approximately 19% were non-productive. Here is what the overall study found, with its caveats: According to the authors, the approach could potentially be generalized to other disease states and immunological phenotypes. A cluster of highly shared sequence variants was judged likely to be a technical artifact of the sequencing pipeline. CMV serostatus was the only immune exposure information available for the cohort. Because the 87-base-pair reads could not distinguish some IMGT-functional V segments, including TRBV6-2 and TRBV6-3, those segments were excluded. A total of fewer than 200 TCR beta chains were listed by the study as associated with cytomegalovirus. In a later genetic analysis, a missense DCLRE1C variant was associated with V-gene and J-gene trimming of TCR beta chains, and the association was replicated in an independent cohort. Roughly 15 rarely observed V segments, including chromosome 9 orphons, were excluded from the earlier analysis of approximately 500 of the donors because counts were too low. A further reported finding was that TCR beta sequences accurately predicted the HLA-A and HLA-B alleles for most subjects in the first cohort. Several of the top co-occurrence clusters appeared to be linked to parvovirus B19, influenza, CMV and Epstein-Barr virus, according to a later analysis. Because HLA typing was missing for some donors at each locus, association tests included only the typed subset. Across donors, most TCR sequences were observed very rarely, whereas some public TCRs were present in many individuals. Correlated functional status among segregating V segments might be attributable to linkage disequilibrium, but an unknown experimental factor could not be ruled out. A later analysis found that TCR association rates varied across HLA loci, with DRB1 alleles showing the most associated TCRs and HLA-C alleles the fewest. In both the original and validation cohorts, the classifier was reported to diagnose cytomegalovirus status with high specificity and sensitivity. Sequencing depth was assumed to be roughly uniform across donors in the presence/absence analyses, though that assumption may not hold. Broadly in line with IMGT annotations, most TCR beta V segments showed up in productive rearrangements about 90% or about 30% of the time in an earlier analysis of some 590 of the donors. In vitro tests confirmed that three of the cytomegalovirus-associated TCR beta chains recognize cytomegalovirus antigens. In this cohort, only TCR beta chains were sequenced, and detectable features were limited by the absence of alpha or paired-chain data. A later analysis found that HLA-associated TCR beta chains were more clonally expanded and had lower generation probabilities than equally common non-associated chains. Most CMV-associated TCR beta chains appeared to be HLA-restricted in a later analysis, and the HLA associations seemed to be driven largely by CMV exposure. In a later genetic analysis, fewer N-insertions in productive TCRs were reported among donors in an Asian-associated ancestry cluster than the roughly 700-donor mean. Strong co-occurrence of HLA alleles, especially DR and DQ, made assigning TCR associations to individual alleles difficult. A later analysis associated 16,951 TCR beta sequences with specific HLA alleles at a false discovery rate of 0.05.

With regard to this clone: Its antigen is still unknown. No much larger clonotype is one base removed from it; base qualities were not supplied.

Between the V and J ends, shortened by 0 bases and 3 bases respectively, the junction contains 12 bases. The CDR1 and CDR2 encoded by the germline V gene are SGHDN and FVKESK. The CDR3 spans 15 residues, from the cysteine through the phenylalanine. Of all the DNA, just the CDR3 is kept, 45 bases in frame from base 1. The cohort comprised fewer than 750 healthy bone marrow donors. At the time of sampling, every cohort member was nominally healthy, though immune exposures that went unrecorded were likely present. The donor was CMV seropositive and belonged to the group of 250 to 300 seropositive cohort members. A peripheral blood sample was collected from each donor, and TCR beta sequencing was performed on peripheral blood mononuclear cells. The Qiagen DNeasy Blood Extraction Kit was used to extract genomic DNA from the blood cell samples. Library creation used the immunoSEQ multiplex PCR assay. For the multiplex PCR, a mixture combining 60 forward primers for TCR Vbeta segments and 13 reverse primers for TCR Jbeta segments was used. The CDR3 region of rearranged TCR beta genes was amplified from genomic DNA by a multiplex PCR assay. The amplified TCR beta libraries were sequenced on the Illumina HiSeq System as 87-base-pair reads. Processing in the source paper ran as follows. In a later analysis, 70 million to 95 million unique TCR beta chains were counted across the 650 to 700 repertoires, and roughly 9.9 million of these chains were shared by at least two donors. Raw reads were error-corrected and collapsed into unique sequences with a nearest-neighbor algorithm that merged closely related sequences to remove PCR and sequencing errors. CDR3 sequences were aligned to IMGT reference sequences to assign V, D and J gene segments. For a sequence to be retained, at least a six-nucleotide match to both a V gene segment and a J gene segment was required. Rearrangements were called productive when the CDR3 lacked stop codons and stayed in frame with V and J; all others were non-productive. Following IMGT convention, CDR3 was defined as the stretch from the second conserved V-encoded cysteine up to the conserved J-encoded phenylalanine. Sequences without an unambiguous match to a single V gene segment were excluded from the earlier analysis of a few hundred of the donors. In an earlier analysis of 450 to 700 of the donors, V segments were called functional above 56.7% productive rearrangements and were called segregating when the between-donor standard deviation exceeded 5%. To diagnose cytomegalovirus status from the catalog of TCR beta chain sequences, a statistical classification framework was built. In a later analysis, TCR nucleotide sequences were compared against IMGT/GENE-DB human TR gene sequences so that V and J genes could be assigned. In a later analysis, CDR3 sequences and most-parsimonious VDJ recombination scenarios were assigned using the TCRdist pipeline. A later analysis defined each TCR beta chain by its CDR3 amino acid sequence plus V-gene family, and excluded reads lacking a unique V-gene family. A later analysis removed several hundred highly shared, low-generation-probability nucleotide sequences to deal with suspected cross-contamination and a sequencing artifact. In a later analysis, a clonal expansion index was calculated for each public chain from normalized within-repertoire ranks of inferred template counts. Generation probabilities in a later analysis came from a VDJ recombination model fitted to out-of-frame rearrangements, and those results were checked against IGoR. A later analysis scored TCR-TCR, TCR-HLA and TCR-CMV co-occurrence with hypergeometric tests, applying a repertoire-size bias correction to TCR pairs. A later analysis estimated false discovery rates by permuting HLA or CMV assignments 20 times. In a later analysis, co-occurring TCRs were grouped using DBSCAN, with TCRdist sequence similarity added in when clustering inside HLA-allele-positive subsets. Repertoires with fewer than 30,000 or more than 120,000 public chains, plus five repertoires with anomalous nucleotide sharing, were excluded from co-occurrence clustering. The table comes from immuneACCESS by way of TCRdb, which keeps in-frame sequences with V and J called. Part of the clones is missing from these tables; in studies checked, under half for an unresolved V gene and the rest for unknown reasons. D and trimming come from the DNA, and the V and J calls and clone size come from that table. Counted in this sample were 150,000 to 170,000 clones; roughly 83% of them appeared once. The ten biggest clones cover approximately 7.7% of the sample.

The sequence joins TRBV14 to TRBJ2-7, and perhaps TRBD1 as D gene, on 6 matching bases. The source is a man younger than 45 in good health and CMV-seropositive. The sample comprised PBMCs. Here is the DNA: TGTGCCAGCAGCCAAGATCCGGGACAAATCTACGAGCAGTACTTC. It translates to CASSQDPGQIYEQYF.